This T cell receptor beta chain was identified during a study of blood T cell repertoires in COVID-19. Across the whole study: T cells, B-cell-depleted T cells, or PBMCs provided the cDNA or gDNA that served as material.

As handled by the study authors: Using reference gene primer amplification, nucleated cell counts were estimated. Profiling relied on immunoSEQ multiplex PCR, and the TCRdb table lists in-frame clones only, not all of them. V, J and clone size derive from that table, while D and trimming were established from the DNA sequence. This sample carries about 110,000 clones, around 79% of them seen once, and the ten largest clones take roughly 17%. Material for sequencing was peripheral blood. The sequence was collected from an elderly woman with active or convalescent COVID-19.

The CDR3 loop reads CASHLQGSQETQYF. For the CDR3, the DNA is TGTGCCAGCCATCTACAGGGGAGCCAAGAGACCCAGTACTTC. The rearrangement joins TRBV2 to TRBJ2-5; 7 bases align to TRBD1. J gave up 1 base and V 8 bases, and 7 bases lay outside the gene matches. Per germline, CDR1 SNHLY and CDR2 FYNNEI. The CDR3 is 14 residues long.